This T cell receptor beta chain was identified during a study of a mutant IDH1 vaccine in newly diagnosed glioma. Across the whole study: Therapy received beforehand was radiotherapy, temozolomide, or both, with most patients given both.

Documented time point: week 11, during vaccination. Every vaccine dose comprised 300 ug of mutant IDH1 20-mer peptide plus topical imiquimod. This clone was picked up one time. The antigen is unknown. The germline gives CDR1 GTSNPN, CDR2 SVGIG (reference sequence). The CDR3 loop spans 16 amino acids. Trimming at V came to 2 bases and at J to 3 bases, leaving 8 bases not matched to a gene. TCRdb's copy holds only in-frame clones and misses some; the assay was immunoSEQ multiplex PCR. The sample records 50,000 or so clones, roughly 91% being singletons. This chain joins TRBV30 and TRBJ1-5, with 9 nucleotides matching TRBD1. The sequences come from PBMCs, collected from a glioma patient whose treatment included an IDH1 peptide vaccine. The receptor was isolated from a man aged 50-60 years with glioma. CDR3: CAWSKRTGVFNQPQHF. Here the CDR3 DNA reads TGTGCCTGGAGTAAAAGGACAGGGGTTTTCAATCAGCCCCAGCATTTT.